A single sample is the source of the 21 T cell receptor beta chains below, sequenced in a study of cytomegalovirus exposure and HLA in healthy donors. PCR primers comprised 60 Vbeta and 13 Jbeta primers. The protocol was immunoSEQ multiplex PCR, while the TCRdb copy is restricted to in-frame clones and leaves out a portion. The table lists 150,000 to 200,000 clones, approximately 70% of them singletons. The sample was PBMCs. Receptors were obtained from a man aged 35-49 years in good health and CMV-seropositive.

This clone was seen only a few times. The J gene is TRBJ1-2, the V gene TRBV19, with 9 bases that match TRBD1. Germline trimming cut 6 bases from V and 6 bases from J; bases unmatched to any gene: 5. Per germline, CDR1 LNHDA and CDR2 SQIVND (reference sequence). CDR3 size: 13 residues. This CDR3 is CASREQGADGYTF. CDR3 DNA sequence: TGTGCCAGTAGGGAACAGGGGGCGGATGGCTACACCTTC. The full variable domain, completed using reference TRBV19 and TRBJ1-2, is DGGITQSPKYLFRKEGQNVTLSCEQNLNHDAMYWYRQDPGQGLRLIYYSQIVNDFQKGDIAEGYSVSREKKESFPLTVTSAQKNPTAFYLCASREQGADGYTFGSGTRLTVV.

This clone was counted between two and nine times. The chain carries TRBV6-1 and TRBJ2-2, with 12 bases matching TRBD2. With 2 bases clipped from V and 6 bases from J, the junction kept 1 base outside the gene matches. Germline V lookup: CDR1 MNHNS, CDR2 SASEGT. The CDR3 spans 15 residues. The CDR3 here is CASSELAGGPGELFF. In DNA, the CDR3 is TGTGCCAGCAGTGAACTAGCGGGGGGGCCCGGGGAGCTGTTTTTT.

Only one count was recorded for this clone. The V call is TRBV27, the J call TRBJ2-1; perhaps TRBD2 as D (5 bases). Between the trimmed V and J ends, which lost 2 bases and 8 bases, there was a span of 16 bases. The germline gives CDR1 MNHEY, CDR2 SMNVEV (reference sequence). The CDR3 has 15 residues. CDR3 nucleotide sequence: TGTGCCAGCAGTTTAAGGGCTAGCTGGTTGGATGAGCAGTTCTTC. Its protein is CASSLRASWLDEQFF.

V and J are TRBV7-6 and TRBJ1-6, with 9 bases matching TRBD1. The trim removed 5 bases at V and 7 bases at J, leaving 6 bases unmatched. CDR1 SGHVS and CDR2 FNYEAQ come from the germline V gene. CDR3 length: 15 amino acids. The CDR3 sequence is CASSTGQGGNSPLHF. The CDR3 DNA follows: TGTGCCAGCAGCACGGGACAGGGAGGGAATTCACCCCTCCACTTT.

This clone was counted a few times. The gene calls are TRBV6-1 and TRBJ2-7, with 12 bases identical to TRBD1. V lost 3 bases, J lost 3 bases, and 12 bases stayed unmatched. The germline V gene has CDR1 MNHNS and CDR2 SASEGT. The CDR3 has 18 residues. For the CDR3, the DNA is TGTGCCAGCAGTGACCGGGACAGGGGGCCCGTCGGAATCTACGAGCAGTACTTC. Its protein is CASSDRDRGPVGIYEQYF.

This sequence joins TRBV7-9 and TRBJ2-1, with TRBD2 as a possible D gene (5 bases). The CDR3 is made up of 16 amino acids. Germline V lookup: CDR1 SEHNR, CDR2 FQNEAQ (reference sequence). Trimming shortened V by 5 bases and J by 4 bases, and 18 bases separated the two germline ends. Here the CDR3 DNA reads TGTGCCAGCAGCCCAGGCGGGTCCGGCCTTTACAATGAGCAGTTCTTC. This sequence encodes CASSPGGSGLYNEQFF.

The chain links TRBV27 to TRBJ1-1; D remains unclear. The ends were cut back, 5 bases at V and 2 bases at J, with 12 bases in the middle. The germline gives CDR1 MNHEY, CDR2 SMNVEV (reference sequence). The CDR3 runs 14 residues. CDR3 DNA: TGTGCCAGCAGTCCCTCTAGATCAAACACTGAAGCTTTCTTT. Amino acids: CASSPSRSNTEAFF.

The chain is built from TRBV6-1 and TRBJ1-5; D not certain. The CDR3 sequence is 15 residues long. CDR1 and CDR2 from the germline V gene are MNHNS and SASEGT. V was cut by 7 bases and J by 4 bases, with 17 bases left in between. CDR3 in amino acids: CASNFREGRNQPQHF. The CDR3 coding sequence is TGTGCCAGCAATTTCCGGGAGGGAAGAAATCAGCCCCAGCATTTT.

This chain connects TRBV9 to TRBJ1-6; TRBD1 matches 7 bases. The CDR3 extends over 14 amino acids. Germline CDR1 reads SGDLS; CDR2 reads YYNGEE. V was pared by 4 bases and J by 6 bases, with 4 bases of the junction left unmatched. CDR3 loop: CASSPWDSNSPLHF. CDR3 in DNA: TGTGCCAGCAGCCCCTGGGACAGTAATTCACCCCTCCACTTT.

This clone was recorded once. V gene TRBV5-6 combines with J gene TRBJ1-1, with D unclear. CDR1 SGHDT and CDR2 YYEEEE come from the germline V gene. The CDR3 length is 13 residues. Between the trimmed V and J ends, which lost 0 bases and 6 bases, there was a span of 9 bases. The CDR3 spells CASSLGGGPEAFF. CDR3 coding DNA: TGTGCCAGCAGCTTGGGAGGCGGGCCTGAAGCTTTCTTT.

The CDR3 loop reads CASNHGGRVGQETQYF. For the CDR3, the DNA is TGTGCCAGCAACCACGGGGGGCGGGTGGGCCAAGAGACCCAGTACTTC. The genes are TRBV5-6 and TRBJ2-5; possible D gene TRBD2, 7 bases. Germline CDR1 is SGHDT and CDR2 is YYEEEE. The CDR3 has 16 residues. V dropped 6 bases and J dropped 1 base, with 19 bases sitting between them.

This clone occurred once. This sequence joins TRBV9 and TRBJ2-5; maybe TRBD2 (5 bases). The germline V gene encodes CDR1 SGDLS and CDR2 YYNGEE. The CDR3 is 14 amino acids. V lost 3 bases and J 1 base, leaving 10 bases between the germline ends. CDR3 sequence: CASSAGLGQETQYF. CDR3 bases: TGTGCCAGCAGCGCCGGACTGGGCCAAGAGACCCAGTACTTC.

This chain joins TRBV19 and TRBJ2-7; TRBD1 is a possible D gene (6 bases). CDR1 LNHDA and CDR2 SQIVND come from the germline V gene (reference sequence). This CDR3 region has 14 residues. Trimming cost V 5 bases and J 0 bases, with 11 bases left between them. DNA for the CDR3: TGTGCCAGTAGTTTGACAGGTCCCTCCTACGAGCAGTACTTC. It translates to CASSLTGPSYEQYF.

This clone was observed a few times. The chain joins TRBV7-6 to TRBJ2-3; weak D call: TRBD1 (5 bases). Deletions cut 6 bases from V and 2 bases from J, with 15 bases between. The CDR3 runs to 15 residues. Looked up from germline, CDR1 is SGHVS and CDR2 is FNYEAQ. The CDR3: CASSSQGSPTDTQYF. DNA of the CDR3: TGTGCCAGCAGTTCTCAGGGTTCCCCCACAGATACGCAGTATTTT.

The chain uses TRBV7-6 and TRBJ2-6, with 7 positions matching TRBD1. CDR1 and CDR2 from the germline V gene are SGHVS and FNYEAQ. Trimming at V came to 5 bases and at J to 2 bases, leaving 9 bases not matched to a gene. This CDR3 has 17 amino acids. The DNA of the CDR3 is TGTGCCAGCAGCCGCGACAGGGTAGAAGCTGGGGCCAACGTCCTGACTTTC. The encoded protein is CASSRDRVEAGANVLTF.

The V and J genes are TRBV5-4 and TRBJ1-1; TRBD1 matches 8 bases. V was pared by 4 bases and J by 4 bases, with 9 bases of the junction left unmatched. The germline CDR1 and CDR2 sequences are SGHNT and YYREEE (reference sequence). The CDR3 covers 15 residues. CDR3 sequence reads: CASSVPGQVITEAFF. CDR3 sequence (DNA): TGTGCCAGCAGCGTGCCGGGACAGGTCATCACTGAAGCTTTCTTT.

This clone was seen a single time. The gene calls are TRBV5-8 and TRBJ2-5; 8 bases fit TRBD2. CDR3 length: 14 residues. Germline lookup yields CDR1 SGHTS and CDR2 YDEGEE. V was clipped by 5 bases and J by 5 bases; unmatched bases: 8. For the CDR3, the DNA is TGTGCCAGCAGTCCAGGGACTAGAGGGGAGACCCAGTACTTC. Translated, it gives CASSPGTRGETQYF.

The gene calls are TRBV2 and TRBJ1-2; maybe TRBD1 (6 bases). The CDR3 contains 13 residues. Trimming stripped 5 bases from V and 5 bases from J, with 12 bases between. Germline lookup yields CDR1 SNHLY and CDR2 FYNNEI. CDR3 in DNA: TGTGCCAGCAGTCCAGGGGCCCTTTATGGCTACACCTTC. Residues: CASSPGALYGYTF.

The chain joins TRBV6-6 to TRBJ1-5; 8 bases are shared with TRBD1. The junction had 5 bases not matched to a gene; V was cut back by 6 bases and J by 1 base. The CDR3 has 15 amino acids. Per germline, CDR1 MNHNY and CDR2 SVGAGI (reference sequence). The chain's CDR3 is CASRTRGLSNQPQHF. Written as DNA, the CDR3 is TGTGCCAGCAGGACCAGGGGGCTGAGCAATCAGCCCCAGCATTTT.

The CDR3 reads CASSINGRGIDTQYF. CDR3 sequence (DNA): TGTGCCAGTAGTATCAATGGCAGGGGAATAGATACGCAGTATTTT. V usage is TRBV19 and J usage is TRBJ2-3; maybe TRBD1 (6 bases). Trimming stripped 3 bases from V and 5 bases from J, with 15 bases between. This CDR3 comprises 15 residues. Germline-derived CDR1 and CDR2 are LNHDA and SQIVND (reference sequence).

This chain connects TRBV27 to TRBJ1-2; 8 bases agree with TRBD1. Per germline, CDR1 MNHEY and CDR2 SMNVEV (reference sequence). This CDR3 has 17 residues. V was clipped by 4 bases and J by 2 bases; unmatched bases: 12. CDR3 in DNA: TGTGCCAGCAGTTCCCGAACTGGACAGGGCCGAAACTATGGCTACACCTTC. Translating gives CASSSRTGQGRNYGYTF.